The 10 T cell receptor beta chains reported below all come from one sample, sequenced in a study of T cells in Graves' hyperthyroidism and ophthalmopathy. It was RNA transcripts that yielded the amplified TCR beta CDR3 regions. The primer set for the first-round RT-PCR of the TCR CDR3 was HTBI. TCRdb called the multiplex PCR reads again in MiXCR, with one record for every CDR3 protein. The profile shows about 640,000 distinct CDR3 sequences, roughly 45% of them singletons. Material for sequencing was peripheral blood or thyroid tissue (not recorded which). These receptors were collected from an adult man with Graves' disease, either hyperthyroidism or ophthalmopathy (not recorded which).

This clonotype was seen ten or more times. The V and J genes are TRBV4-1 and TRBJ1-5, with D tentatively TRBD1 (5 bases). The CDR3 extends over 14 amino acids. The germline V gene has CDR1 MGHRA and CDR2 YSYEKL. V was shortened by 0 bases and J by 4 bases, with 7 bases between the two germline ends. CDR3 DNA sequence: TGCGCCAGCAGCCAAGAGGACATTAATCAGCCCCAGCATTTT. This translates into CASSQEDINQPQHF.

This clonotype was observed a handful of times. The chain couples TRBV12-3 or TRBV12-4 to TRBJ1-5, with 7 bases identical to TRBD1. The CDR3 runs to 14 residues. The V gene end was trimmed by 6 bases and the J gene end by 5 bases; junction bases not matched to a gene: 7. CDR3 coding DNA: TGTGCCAGCAGAGCCCGACAGGGCGATCAGCCCCAGCATTTT. It is translated as CASRARQGDQPQHF.

This rearrangement joins TRBV6-5 to TRBJ1-2; D is unclear. Germline CDR1 reads MNHEY; CDR2 reads SVGAGI. V lost 5 bases and J lost 8, with 18 bases in between. There are 14 residues in the CDR3. The CDR3 here is CASSESTETVGYTF. The CDR3 coding sequence is TGTGCCAGCAGTGAAAGCACAGAAACCGTAGGCTACACCTTC.

About this clonotype: The junction and the germline gene differ at one end; a read error may be behind it. This chain links TRBV20-1 with TRBJ2-5; D not certain. The CDR3 spans 14 residues. Germline CDR1 and CDR2: DFQATT and SNEGSKA (reference sequence). CDR3: CSAGDVWARETQYF. For the CDR3, the DNA is TGCAGTGCTGGAGATGTCTGGGCCAGGGAGACCCAGTACTTC.

At least ten counts were recorded for this clonotype. The chain uses TRBV7-8 and TRBJ2-7, with 10 bases fitting TRBD2. Germline V lookup: CDR1 SGHVS, CDR2 FQNEAQ. Trimming at V came to 4 bases and at J to 5 bases, leaving 5 bases not matched to a gene. This CDR3 comprises 14 residues. The CDR3 DNA follows: TGTGCCAGCAGCTGGCTAGCGGGAGCGGACGAGCAGTACTTC. It specifies CASSWLAGADEQYF.

In this sample, this clonotype turned up once. V usage is TRBV15 and J usage is TRBJ2-5; D is possibly TRBD1 or TRBD2 (6 bases each). V lost 0 bases and J 9 bases, leaving 20 bases between the germline ends. The CDR3 covers 16 residues. The germline V gene has CDR1 LNHNV and CDR2 YYDKDF (reference sequence). CDR3 sequence: CATSRERGPSNQPQYF. The CDR3 DNA reads as TGTGCCACCAGCAGAGAACGGGGGCCTAGCAATCAGCCCCAGTACTTC. Using reference TRBV15 and TRBJ2-5 for the parts outside the CDR3, the full variable domain is DAMVIQNPRYQVTQFGKPVTLSCSQTLNHNVMYWYQQKSSQAPKLLFHYYDKDFNNEADTPDNFQSRRPNTSFCFLDIRSPGLGDTAMYLCATSRERGPSNQPQYFGPGTRLLVL.

This chain connects TRBV29-1 to TRBJ1-2; D unclear. Trimming took 8 bases from V and 7 from J, leaving 11 bases between them. CDR1 is SQVTM, CDR2 ANQGSEA, per germline. The CDR3 extends over 10 amino acids. CDR3 residues: CSLQESGYTF. CDR3 DNA: TGCAGCTTGCAGGAGTCTGGCTACACCTTC.

This clonotype was detected many times. V is TRBV7-6 and J is TRBJ1-1; no clear D gene. The CDR3 spans 13 residues. V was cut by 0 bases and J by 4 bases, with 6 bases left in between. Germline assignment: CDR1 SGHVS and CDR2 FNYEAQ. As DNA, the CDR3 is TGTGCCAGCAGCTTAGCACCCGGCACTGAAGCTTTCTTT. Amino acid sequence: CASSLAPGTEAFF.

This clonotype turned up a few times. The chain carries TRBV7-9 and TRBJ1-5; D is ambiguous. The CDR3 has 15 amino acids. Germline V gives CDR1 SEHNR, CDR2 FQNEAQ (reference sequence). The V end was cut by 9 bases, the J end by 0 bases, with 15 bases between. The DNA of the CDR3 is TGTGCCAGTAAAGTCACCCGGGTTAGCAATCAGCCCCAGCATTTT. As protein: CASKVTRVSNQPQHF.

The CDR3 here is CATRTNRGKEAEKLFF. The DNA of the CDR3 is TGTGCCACGCGAACCAATAGAGGAAAGGAGGCTGAAAAACTGTTTTTT. The chain joins TRBV10-3 to TRBJ1-4; D remains ambiguous. Germline V gene lookup returns CDR1 ENHRY and CDR2 SYGVKD. The CDR3 consists of 16 residues. V lost 10 bases and J lost 7, with 25 bases in between.